This TCR beta chain appears in the sequencing data of a study of blood T cells in healthy people across ages. Study-level findings and limits: TCR beta diversity correlated strongly with naive T cell percentage. Fewer expanded clones and more diversity marked long-lived versus aged donors. As age increased, TCR beta diversity per million T cells fell in a roughly linear fashion.

Germline lookup yields CDR1 SGHRS and CDR2 YFSETQ. The CDR3 loop spans 14 amino acids. Trimming removed 0 bases at V and 6 bases at J, with 12 bases between. Comments on this clonotype: Its cognate antigen is unknown.

Together with a sample-barcoded 5' primer, a J-beta primer mix was included in a second PCR lasting roughly 6 to 12 cycles. Every single cDNA molecule received a tag from a template-switch adaptor with 12 random nucleotides. TCRdb redid the calling of the 5' RACE reads with MiXCR, one entry per CDR3 protein. The sample consists of fewer than 2,000,000 distinct CDR3 sequences, roughly 43% of them appearing once. Input material: blood. This chain uses TRBV5-1 with TRBJ1-2; D might be TRBD1 (5 bases). The clonotype was recovered from a human donor in good health. This CDR3 is CASSLEYQGHGYTF. For the CDR3, the DNA is TGCGCCAGCAGCTTGGAGTACCAGGGCCATGGCTACACCTTC.